This entry describes one T cell receptor beta chain. Its antigen is as yet unknown. Unique molecular identifiers were attached to individual cDNA molecules. TCRdb itself ran the 5' RACE reads through MiXCR, one entry per CDR3 protein. The data show 75,000 or so distinct CDR3 sequences, about 14% seen once. The junction had 3 bases not matched to a gene; V was cut back by 3 bases and J by 4 bases. Germline assignment: CDR1 SGHVS and CDR2 FQNEAQ. This CDR3 has 14 amino acids. The sample comes from a study of early T cells in non-severe SARS-CoV-2 infection. Study summary: The authors sequenced bulk RNA from unsorted whole blood, leaving chains unpaired.

Study findings and constraints: Anti-spike CD8 responses were favored in VDJdb matching, and private and CD4 specificities were missed.

This receptor was obtained from an adult who was a healthcare worker with PCR-confirmed SARS-CoV-2 infection or an uninfected control (not recorded which). Sequenced material: whole blood. J is TRBJ2-3 and V is TRBV7-8; 8 bases map to TRBD2. CDR3 DNA sequence: TGTGCCAGCAGCTTGCGGACTAGCCCAGATACGCAGTATTTT. Its protein is CASSLRTSPDTQYF. The variable domain in full, completed from reference TRBV7-8 and TRBJ2-3, reads GAGVSQSPRYKVAKRGQDVALRCDPISGHVSLFWYQQALGQGPEFLTYFQNEAQLDKSGLPSDRFFAERPEGSVSTLKIQRTQQEDSAVYLCASSLRTSPDTQYFGPGTRLTVL.